This entry lists 9 T cell receptor beta chains sequenced from one sample in a study of shared clonotypes between healthy human individuals. Libraries were prepared by immunoSEQ multiplex PCR; TCRdb keeps only in-frame clonotypes and omits some of them. Of about 340,000 clones listed, around 70% are singletons. The sample taken for sequencing was memory CD4+ T cells sorted from blood. The subset is: CD45RA-negative fraction. The receptors come from a man aged 25 to 40 in good health.

The chain combines TRBV6-6 with TRBJ2-2; D is ambiguous. V lost 2 bases to trimming and J lost 10 bases, with 5 bases between them. The CDR3 is 11 residues long. Germline V gene sequence: CDR1 MNHNY, CDR2 SVGAGI (reference sequence). The CDR3 bases are TGTGCCAGCAGTTACCGAACGGAGCTGTTTTTT. Its protein is CASSYRTELFF.

The J gene is TRBJ1-5, the V gene TRBV19, with D perhaps matching TRBD1 (5 bases). Germline V gene sequence: CDR1 LNHDA, CDR2 SQIVND (reference sequence). V lost 0 bases to trimming and J lost 5 bases, with 11 bases between them. The CDR3 is 15 residues long. CDR3 DNA: TGTGCCAGTAGTATAGAACGGAAGGGGCATCAGCCCCAGCATTTT. Translated: CASSIERKGHQPQHF.

The chain employs TRBV13 and TRBJ2-5; D gene unclear. The germline CDR1 and CDR2 sequences are PRHDT and FYEKMQ (reference sequence). Trimming left V 5 bases short and J 2 bases short, with 9 bases between. The CDR3 has 13 residues. The CDR3: CASSVRRQETQYF. CDR3 coding DNA: TGTGCCAGCAGCGTTCGGAGACAAGAGACCCAGTACTTC. The entire variable domain, with the rest obtained from reference TRBV13 and TRBJ2-5, is as follows: AAGVIQSPRHLIKEKRETATLKCYPIPRHDTVYWYQQGPGQDPQFLISFYEKMQSDKGSIPDRFSAQQFSDYHSELNMSSLELGDSALYFCASSVRRQETQYFGPGTRLLVL.

V and J are TRBV19 and TRBJ2-1, with D unclear. The CDR3 has 13 amino acids. Trimming left V 5 bases short and J 8 bases short, with 13 bases between. The germline V gene encodes CDR1 LNHDA and CDR2 SQIVND (reference sequence). The DNA of the CDR3 is TGTGCCAGTAGTTCCCGACCTTTCGATGAGCAGTTCTTC. Amino acid sequence: CASSSRPFDEQFF.

The rearrangement joins TRBV19 to TRBJ1-5; D is unclear. Germline V lookup: CDR1 LNHDA, CDR2 SQIVND (reference sequence). The V end was cut by 7 bases, the J end by 5 bases, with 21 bases between. The CDR3 has 16 amino acids. The CDR3 DNA reads TGTGCCAGTACACGCTCTTTCGGTCCTTCGCATCAGCCCCAGCATTTT. Protein: CASTRSFGPSHQPQHF.

This clone was detected only once. The chain recombines TRBV19 with TRBJ2-5, with TRBD1 as a possible D gene (8 bases). CDR3 length equals 16 residues. Trimming shortened V by 11 bases and J by 5 bases, and 27 bases separated the two germline ends. Germline V gene data show CDR1 as LNHDA and CDR2 as SQIVND (reference sequence). CDR3 sequence: CAASSHGQGGIETQYF. DNA of the CDR3: TGTGCCGCCTCCTCCCACGGACAGGGAGGGATTGAGACCCAGTACTTC.

The chain couples TRBV28 to TRBJ1-1, with unresolved D. The V gene's germline CDR1 is MDHEN and CDR2 SYDVKM. Trimming left V 8 bases short and J 2 bases short, with 12 bases between. The CDR3 is 13 amino acids. The CDR3 sequence is CASLRQLNTEAFF. The CDR3 nucleotides read TGTGCCAGCTTACGGCAACTAAACACTGAAGCTTTCTTT.

The chain recombines TRBV11-3 with TRBJ2-5; D is perhaps TRBD2 (5 bases). The CDR3 has 14 amino acids. Germline lookup yields CDR1 SGHNT and CDR2 YENEEA. V was pared by 1 base and J by 4 bases, with 10 bases between. CDR3 sequence (DNA): TGTGCCAGCAGCTTAGGCGGGTTTGGAGAGACCCAGTACTTC. This codes for CASSLGGFGETQYF.

The chain employs TRBV11-3 and TRBJ1-1, with no clear D. V lost 5 bases and J lost 7, with 8 bases in between. The CDR3 loop spans 11 amino acids. Germline V CDR1 and CDR2: SGHNT, YENEEA. The CDR3, as DNA: TGTGCCAGCAGCCGAATGGATGAAGCTTTCTTT. Amino acid sequence: CASSRMDEAFF.